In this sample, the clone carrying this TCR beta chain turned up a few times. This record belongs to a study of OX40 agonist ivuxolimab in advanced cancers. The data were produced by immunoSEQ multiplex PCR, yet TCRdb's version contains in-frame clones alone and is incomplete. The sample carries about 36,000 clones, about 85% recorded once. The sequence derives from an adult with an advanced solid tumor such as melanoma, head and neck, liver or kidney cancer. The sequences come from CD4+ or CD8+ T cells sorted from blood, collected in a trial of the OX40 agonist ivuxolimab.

CDR3 sequence reads: CASSARTAQETQYF. CDR3 sequence (DNA): TGTGCCAGCAGCGCTAGGACGGCTCAAGAGACCCAGTACTTC. This chain joins TRBV5-4 and TRBJ2-5; the D is unclear. This CDR3 comprises 14 residues. V gave up 4 bases and J gave up 2 bases, with 12 bases separating them. Germline lookup yields CDR1 SGHNT and CDR2 YYREEE (reference sequence).